The clone carrying this TCR beta chain has more than one count but fewer than ten. CDR1 LNHDA and CDR2 SQIVND come from the germline V gene (reference sequence). V was trimmed by 5 bases and J by 1 base, leaving 14 bases between them. The length of the CDR3 is 15 residues. These data belong to a study of human T cells and chemical hapten exposure. On the study more broadly: Weekly administration of diphenylcyclopropenone to the scalp of patients continued throughout the approximately 23-week study. After 6 days, upper back 0.01% DPC patch tests were scored.

Time point given: pre-sensitization, week 0. Indicated treatment: therapeutic diphenylcyclopropenone sensitization with weekly scalp DPC. Within the library, unique molecular identifiers were attached to each individual cDNA molecule. Each CDR3 protein gets one entry after TCRdb re-called the RACE reads with MiXCR. The data hold fewer than 350,000 distinct CDR3 sequences, with 7.5% to 9% observed a single time. The rearrangement joins TRBV19 to TRBJ2-5; D may be TRBD1 (6 bases). The receptor was derived from a man younger than 35 with alopecia areata. Some clones in this sample may be carry-over from other donors' samples. The material sequenced was whole blood, taken in connection with sensitization to the hapten diphenylcyclopropenone (DPC). The CDR3 here is CASSSRQVGQETQYF. The CDR3 DNA sequence: TGTGCCAGTAGTTCCAGACAGGTGGGCCAAGAGACCCAGTACTTC.